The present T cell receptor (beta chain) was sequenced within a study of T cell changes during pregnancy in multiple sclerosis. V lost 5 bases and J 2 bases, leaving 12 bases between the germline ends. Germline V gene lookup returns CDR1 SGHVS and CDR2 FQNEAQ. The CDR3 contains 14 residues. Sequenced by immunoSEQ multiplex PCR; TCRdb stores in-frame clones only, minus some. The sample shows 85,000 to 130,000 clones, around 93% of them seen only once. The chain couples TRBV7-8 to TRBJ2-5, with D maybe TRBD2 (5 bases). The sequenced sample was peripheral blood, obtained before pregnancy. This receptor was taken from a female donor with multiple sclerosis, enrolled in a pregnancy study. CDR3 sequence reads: CASSPPGLQETQYF. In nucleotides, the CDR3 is TGTGCCAGCAGCCCGCCGGGGTTACAAGAGACCCAGTACTTC.